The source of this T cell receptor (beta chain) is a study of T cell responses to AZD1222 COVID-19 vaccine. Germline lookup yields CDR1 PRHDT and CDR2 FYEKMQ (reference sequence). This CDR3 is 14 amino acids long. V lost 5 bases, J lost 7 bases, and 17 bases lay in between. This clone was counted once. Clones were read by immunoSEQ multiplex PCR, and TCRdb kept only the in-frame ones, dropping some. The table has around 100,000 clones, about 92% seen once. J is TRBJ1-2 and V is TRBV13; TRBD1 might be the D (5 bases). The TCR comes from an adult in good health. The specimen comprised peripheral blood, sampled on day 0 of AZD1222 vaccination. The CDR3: CASSLVGARGGYTF. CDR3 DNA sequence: TGTGCCAGCAGCCTAGTCGGGGCTCGGGGTGGCTACACCTTC.